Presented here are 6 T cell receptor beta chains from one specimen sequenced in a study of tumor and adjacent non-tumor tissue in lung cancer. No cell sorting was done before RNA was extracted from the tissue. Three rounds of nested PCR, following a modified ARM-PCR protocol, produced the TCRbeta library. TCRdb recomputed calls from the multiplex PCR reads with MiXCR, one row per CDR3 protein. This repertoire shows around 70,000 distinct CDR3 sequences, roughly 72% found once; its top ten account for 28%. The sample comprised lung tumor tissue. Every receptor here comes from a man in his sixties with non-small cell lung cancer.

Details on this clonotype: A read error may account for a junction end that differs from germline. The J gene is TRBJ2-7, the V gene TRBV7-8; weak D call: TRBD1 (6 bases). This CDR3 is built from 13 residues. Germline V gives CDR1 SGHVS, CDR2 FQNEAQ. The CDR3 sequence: CASSLPGDHERYF. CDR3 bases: TGTGCCAGCAGCTTACCAGGGGACCACGAGCGGTACTTC.

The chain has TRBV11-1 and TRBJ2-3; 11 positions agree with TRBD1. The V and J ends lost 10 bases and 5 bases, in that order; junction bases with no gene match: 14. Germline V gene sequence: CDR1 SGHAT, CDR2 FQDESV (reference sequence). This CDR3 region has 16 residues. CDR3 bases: TGTGCCATCAACCCGGACAGGGGGCGTTCCGGAGATACGCAGTATTTT. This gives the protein CAINPDRGRSGDTQYF.

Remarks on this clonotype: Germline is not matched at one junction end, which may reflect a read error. CDR3 in DNA: TGTGGCAGCAACGTCAGACAGGGCTCCTACAATGAGCAGCTCTTC. This encodes CGSNVRQGSYNEQLF. This chain connects TRBV6-5 to TRBJ2-1; 7 positions agree with TRBD1. Germline V gene lookup returns CDR1 MNHEY and CDR2 SVGAGI. The CDR3 is 15 residues long.

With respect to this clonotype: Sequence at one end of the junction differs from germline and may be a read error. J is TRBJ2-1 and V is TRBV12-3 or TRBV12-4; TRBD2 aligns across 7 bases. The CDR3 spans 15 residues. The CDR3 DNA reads TGTGCCAGTAGTTTCCATCAGCGGGACCACAATGGGCAGTTCTTC. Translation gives CASSFHQRDHNGQFF.

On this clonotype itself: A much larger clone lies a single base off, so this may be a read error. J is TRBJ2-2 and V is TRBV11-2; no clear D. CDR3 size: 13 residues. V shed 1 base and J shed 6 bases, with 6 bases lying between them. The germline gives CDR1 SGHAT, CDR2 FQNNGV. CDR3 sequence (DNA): TGTGCCAGCAGCTTAGGGCAGCCCGGGGAGCTGTTTTTT. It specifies CASSLGQPGELFF.

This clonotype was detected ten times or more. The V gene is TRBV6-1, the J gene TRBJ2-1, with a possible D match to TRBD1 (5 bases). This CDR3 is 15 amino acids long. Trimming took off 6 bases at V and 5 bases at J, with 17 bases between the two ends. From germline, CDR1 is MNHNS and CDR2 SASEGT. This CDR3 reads CASRVDTGPHNEQFF. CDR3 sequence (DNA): TGTGCCAGCAGGGTCGACACAGGACCTCACAATGAGCAGTTCTTC.